This T cell receptor (beta chain) was obtained from a study of blood T cell repertoires in COVID-19. Across the study: Specimens from acute and convalescent COVID-19 originated in the United States, Italy and Spain. From T cells, B-cell-depleted T cells, or PBMCs came the material, which was cDNA or gDNA.

Authors' methods: It was from reference gene primer amplification that nucleated cell counts were estimated. The protocol was immunoSEQ multiplex PCR, while the TCRdb copy is restricted to in-frame clones and leaves out a portion. The D gene and trimming were derived from the DNA, and the V and J assignments and clone size from that table. The sample yields around 50,000 clones, about 77% seen once. CDR1 is SGHTS and CDR2 is YDEGEE in the germline V gene. V was pared by 4 bases and J by 1 base, with 5 bases of the junction left unmatched. CDR3 length: 14 residues. The V and J genes are TRBV5-8 and TRBJ2-7, with 7 nucleotides matching TRBD1. The sequenced material came from peripheral blood. The clonotype originates from a human donor with active or convalescent COVID-19. The donor label of this sample is uncertain. The CDR3 DNA is TGTGCCAGCAGCCCCAGACAGGGATCCTACGAGCAGTACTTC. Translating it yields CASSPRQGSYEQYF.